These 19 T cell receptor beta chains came from one sample sequenced in a study of beta chain features in type 1 diabetes. General study results and limits: TCRB CDR3s from Type 1 diabetes patients were moderately but significantly shorter in all four CD4+ subsets.

As every portion of the isolated RNA was reverse transcribed, the sequencing read expressed TCRB transcripts. Produced via immunoSEQ multiplex PCR; TCRdb's table is partial and in-frame only. This table has 93,000 or so clones, over 25% appearing once. The antigens these receptors bind are not known. Input material: central memory CD4+ T cells from blood. Every receptor here comes from a woman in her late teens or twenties with type 1 diabetes.

This CDR3 is CASSIWSEKNNEQFF. CDR3 nucleotides: TGTGCCAGTAGTATTTGGTCGGAGAAAAACAATGAGCAGTTCTTC. The chain combines TRBV19 with TRBJ2-1, with D unclear. Germline loops: CDR1 LNHDA, CDR2 SQIVND (reference sequence). Trimming took off 3 bases at V and 5 bases at J, with 14 bases between the two ends. CDR3 size: 15 residues.

The chain is built from TRBV5-1 and TRBJ2-1, with 9 bases matching TRBD2. Trimming cost V 0 bases and J 7 bases; bases outside gene matches: 8. In germline, CDR1 is SGHRS, CDR2 YFSETQ. The CDR3 consists of 16 residues. The CDR3 nucleotides are TGCGCCAGCAGCTTGGGGGCGCGGGAGGGCCGGAATGAGCAGTTCTTC. Translating gives CASSLGAREGRNEQFF.

The rearrangement joins TRBV7-2 to TRBJ1-5; 7 bases match TRBD1. CDR1 and CDR2 from the germline V gene are SGHTA and FQGNSA. The junction had 0 bases not matched to a gene; V was cut back by 5 bases and J by 2 bases. The CDR3 has 13 amino acids. CDR3 nucleotide sequence: TGTGCCAGCAGCGACAGGGGCAATCAGCCCCAGCATTTT. It codes for CASSDRGNQPQHF.

This clone turned up a few times. This chain joins TRBV7-2 and TRBJ2-2; D gene ambiguous. Germline CDR1 reads SGHTA; CDR2 reads FQGNSA. The CDR3 length is 14 residues. Deletions cut 4 bases from V and 0 bases from J, with 6 bases between. This CDR3 is CASSSPANTGELFF. DNA for the CDR3: TGTGCCAGCAGCTCCCCTGCGAACACCGGGGAGCTGTTTTTT.

This clone has a handful of counts. The J gene is TRBJ1-4, the V gene TRBV19; 9 positions match TRBD1. V shed 5 bases and J 7 bases; nucleotides not matched to a gene: 5. The germline gives CDR1 LNHDA, CDR2 SQIVND (reference sequence). The CDR3 length is 14 residues. CDR3 loop: CASSPGTGSEKLFF. CDR3 nucleotides: TGTGCCAGTAGTCCAGGGACAGGGAGTGAAAAACTGTTTTTT.

The gene calls are TRBV5-8 and TRBJ1-5; 7 bases line up with TRBD1. The V gene's germline CDR1 is SGHTS and CDR2 YDEGEE. The CDR3 extends over 14 amino acids. The V segment lost 4 bases and the J segment 7 bases; nucleotides outside the gene matches: 8. The CDR3 spells CASSPHRGGQPQHF. CDR3 coding DNA: TGTGCCAGCAGCCCCCACAGGGGCGGCCAGCCCCAGCATTTT.

This clone was seen a few times. The V call is TRBV28, the J call TRBJ2-3; no reliable D call. The V and J ends lost 5 bases and 9 bases respectively, with 15 bases between them. Germline-derived CDR1 and CDR2 are MDHEN and SYDVKM. The CDR3 spans 13 residues. The CDR3 bases are TGTGCCAGCAGTGAGCCCCGGTCCAAGACGCAGTATTTT. Protein product: CASSEPRSKTQYF.

The chain is built from TRBV5-1 and TRBJ2-7, with 8 bases lining up with TRBD2. V shed 0 bases, J shed 5 bases, and the junction held 7 bases outside the gene matches. This CDR3 is 15 amino acids long. Germline lookup yields CDR1 SGHRS and CDR2 YFSETQ. The DNA for the CDR3 is TGCGCCAGCAGCTTGGCCGGGGGGGGAGATGACGAGCAGTACTTC. Translation gives CASSLAGGGDDEQYF.

The rearrangement links TRBV28 to TRBJ1-2; TRBD1 agrees at 9 bases. Germline V gene lookup returns CDR1 MDHEN and CDR2 SYDVKM. V dropped 1 base and J dropped 8; count of bases not matched to a gene: 11. This CDR3 is built from 16 residues. CDR3 in amino acids: CASSLFNPGQGMGYTF. For the CDR3, the DNA is TGTGCCAGCAGTTTATTCAATCCGGGACAGGGAATGGGCTACACCTTC.

V usage is TRBV5-1 and J usage is TRBJ2-1, with TRBD2 matching 9 bases. V lost 3 bases to trimming and J lost 4 bases; unmatched junction nucleotides: 14. Germline loops: CDR1 SGHRS, CDR2 YFSETQ. The CDR3 extends over 18 amino acids. The CDR3 DNA is TGCGCCAGCAGCTCGTCCCCCCGTGGAGCGGGAGGATACAATGAGCAGTTCTTC. Translating gives CASSSSPRGAGGYNEQFF. Full variable domain (rest looked up from reference TRBV5-1 and TRBJ2-1): KAGVTQTPRYLIKTRGQQVTLSCSPISGHRSVSWYQQTPGQGLQFLFEYFSETQRNKGNFPGRFSGRQFSNSRSEMNVSTLELGDSALYLCASSSSPRGAGGYNEQFFGPGTRLTVL.

This clone occurred a few times. The gene calls are TRBV2 and TRBJ2-5; TRBD2 aligns across 9 bases. Germline V CDR1 and CDR2: SNHLY, FYNNEI. This CDR3 is built from 15 residues. Unmatched junction bases numbered 6, after V lost 2 bases and J lost 5 bases. CDR3 residues: CASSEKGLARETQYF. The CDR3 nucleotides are TGTGCCAGCAGTGAAAAGGGACTAGCTCGGGAGACCCAGTACTTC. The full variable domain, in which reference TRBV2 and TRBJ2-5 provide the parts outside the CDR3, is EPEVTQTPSHQVTQMGQEVILRCVPISNHLYFYWYRQILGQKVEFLVSFYNNEISEKSEIFDDQFSVERPDGSNFTLKIRSTKLEDSAMYFCASSEKGLARETQYFGPGTRLLVL.

The V call is TRBV18, the J call TRBJ2-2; TRBD1 is a possible D gene (5 bases). This CDR3 is built from 16 residues. The V end lost 4 bases, the J end lost 4 bases, and 16 bases lay between the germline ends. Germline V gene lookup returns CDR1 KGHSH and CDR2 LQKENI. This CDR3 is CASSRGQARGTGELFF. In DNA, the CDR3 is TGTGCCAGCTCACGGGGCCAAGCACGAGGCACCGGGGAGCTGTTTTTT. Full variable domain (rest looked up from reference TRBV18 and TRBJ2-2): NAGVMQNPRHLVRRRGQEARLRCSPMKGHSHVYWYRQLPEEGLKFMVYLQKENIIDESGMPKERFSAEFPKEGPSILRIQQVVRGDSAAYFCASSRGQARGTGELFFGEGSRLTVL.

This clone was found a few times. CDR3 DNA sequence: TGTGCCAGCAGTGACGAGGGTACCACTGAAGCTTTCTTT. Protein sequence: CASSDEGTTEAFF. V gene TRBV2 combines with J gene TRBJ1-1; no clear D gene. CDR3 size: 13 residues. The germline gives CDR1 SNHLY, CDR2 FYNNEI. Trimming removed 3 bases at V and 4 bases at J, with 9 bases between.

The V call is TRBV11-3, the J call TRBJ1-5, with a weak D call TRBD1 (5 bases). V lost 3 bases and J lost 1, with 7 bases in between. Germline V gene sequence: CDR1 SGHNT, CDR2 YENEEA. The CDR3 contains 14 residues. This CDR3 is CASSLGGSNQPQHF. The CDR3 DNA reads TGTGCCAGCAGCTTGGGGGGGAGCAATCAGCCCCAGCATTTT.

This clone was observed a handful of times. The chain uses TRBV5-4 and TRBJ2-1, with 8 nucleotides matching TRBD1. The CDR3 covers 13 residues. From germline, CDR1 is SGHNT and CDR2 YYREEE (reference sequence). The V gene end was trimmed by 6 bases and the J gene end by 6 bases; junction bases not matched to a gene: 5. As DNA, the CDR3 is TGTGCCAGCACCCGGGACAGGATCAATGAGCAGTTCTTC. Protein product: CASTRDRINEQFF.

This chain connects TRBV19 to TRBJ2-7, with 11 positions matching TRBD2. The germline V gene encodes CDR1 LNHDA and CDR2 SQIVND (reference sequence). CDR3 length: 16 residues. V dropped 4 bases and J dropped 1; count of bases not matched to a gene: 6. In nucleotides, the CDR3 is TGTGCCAGTAGTAAGACCGGGACTAGCGGTTCCTACGAGCAGTACTTC. Translated, it gives CASSKTGTSGSYEQYF.

The genes are TRBV27 and TRBJ2-7; 7 bases map to TRBD1. V lost 4 bases to trimming and J lost 0 bases; unmatched junction nucleotides: 3. Germline V gene sequence: CDR1 MNHEY, CDR2 SMNVEV (reference sequence). The CDR3 covers 14 residues. The CDR3 nucleotides read TGTGCCAGCAGTTCCTACAGGGGCTCCTACGAGCAGTACTTC. Protein product: CASSSYRGSYEQYF.

This clone occurred once. CDR3 nucleotide sequence: TGCGCCAGCAGCCAAGATGGGCTAGCGTCCGACAATGAGCAGTTCTTC. Protein product: CASSQDGLASDNEQFF. The chain has TRBV4-1 and TRBJ2-1, with D possibly matching TRBD2 (6 bases). Germline loops: CDR1 MGHRA, CDR2 YSYEKL. The CDR3 runs to 16 residues. Trimming removed 0 bases from V and 5 bases from J, with 14 bases in between.

This chain links TRBV30 with TRBJ1-5, with D unresolved. V lost 2 bases and J 8 bases, leaving 10 bases between the germline ends. Germline V gives CDR1 GTSNPN, CDR2 SVGIG (reference sequence). The CDR3 spans 12 residues. The CDR3 DNA reads as TGTGCCTGGAGTAACGCTAATAAGCCCCAGCATTTT. Its protein is CAWSNANKPQHF.